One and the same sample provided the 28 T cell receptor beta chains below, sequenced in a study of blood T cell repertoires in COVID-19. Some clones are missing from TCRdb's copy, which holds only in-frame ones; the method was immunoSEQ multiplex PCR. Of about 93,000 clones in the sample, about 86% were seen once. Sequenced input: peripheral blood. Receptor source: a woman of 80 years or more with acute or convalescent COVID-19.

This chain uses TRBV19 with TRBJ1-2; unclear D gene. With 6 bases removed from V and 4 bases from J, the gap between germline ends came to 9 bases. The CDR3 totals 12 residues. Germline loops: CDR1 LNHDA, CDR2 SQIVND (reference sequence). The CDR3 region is CASSPSGYGYTF. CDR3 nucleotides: TGTGCCAGTAGCCCATCAGGCTATGGCTACACCTTC.

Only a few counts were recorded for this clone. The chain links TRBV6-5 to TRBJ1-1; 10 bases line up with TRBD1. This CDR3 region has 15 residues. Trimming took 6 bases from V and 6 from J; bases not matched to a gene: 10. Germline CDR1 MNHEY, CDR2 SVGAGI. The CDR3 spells CASSTPGQGRAEAFF. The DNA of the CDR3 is TGTGCCAGCAGCACCCCGGGACAGGGGAGGGCTGAAGCTTTCTTT.

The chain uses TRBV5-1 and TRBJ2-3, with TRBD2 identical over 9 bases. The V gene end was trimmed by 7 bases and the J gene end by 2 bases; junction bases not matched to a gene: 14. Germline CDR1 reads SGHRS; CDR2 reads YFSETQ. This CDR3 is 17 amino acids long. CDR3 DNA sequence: TGCGCCAGCGGCGGCGGGGGGCTAGCGGGGCCCACAGATACGCAGTATTTT. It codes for CASGGGGLAGPTDTQYF.

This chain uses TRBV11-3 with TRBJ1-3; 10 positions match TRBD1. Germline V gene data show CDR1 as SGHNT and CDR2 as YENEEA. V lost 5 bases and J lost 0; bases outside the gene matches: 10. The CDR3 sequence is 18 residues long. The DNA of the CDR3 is TGTGCCAGCAGCCTAGCCGGGACAGGGGTCTTCTCTGGAAACACCATATATTTT. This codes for CASSLAGTGVFSGNTIYF.

CDR3 protein: CASRGVGQGAFFQPQHF. CDR3 DNA sequence: TGTGCCAGCAGGGGAGTGGGACAGGGGGCTTTTTTTCAGCCCCAGCATTTT. The genes are TRBV28 and TRBJ1-5, with TRBD1 matching over 12 bases. The CDR3 is made up of 17 amino acids. Germline V gene sequence: CDR1 MDHEN, CDR2 SYDVKM. The V segment lost 6 bases and the J segment 6 bases; nucleotides outside the gene matches: 12. The full variable domain, in which reference TRBV28 and TRBJ1-5 provide the parts outside the CDR3, is DVKVTQSSRYLVKRTGEKVFLECVQDMDHENMFWYRQDPGLGLRLIYFSYDVKMKEKGDIPEGYSVSREKKERFSLILESASTNQTSMYLCASRGVGQGAFFQPQHFGDGTRLSIL.

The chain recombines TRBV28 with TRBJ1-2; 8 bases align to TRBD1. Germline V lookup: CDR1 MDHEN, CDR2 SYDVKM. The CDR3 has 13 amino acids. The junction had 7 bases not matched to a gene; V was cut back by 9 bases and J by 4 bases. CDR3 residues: CASLQGGSYGYTF. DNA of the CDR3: TGTGCCAGTTTACAGGGGGGCTCCTATGGCTACACCTTC.

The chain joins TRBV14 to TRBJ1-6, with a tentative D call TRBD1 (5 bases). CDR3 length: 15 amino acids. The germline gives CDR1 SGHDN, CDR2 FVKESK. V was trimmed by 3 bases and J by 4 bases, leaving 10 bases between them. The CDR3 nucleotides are TGTGCCAGCAGCCAGAGACAGATTTATAATTCACCCCTCCACTTT. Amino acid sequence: CASSQRQIYNSPLHF.

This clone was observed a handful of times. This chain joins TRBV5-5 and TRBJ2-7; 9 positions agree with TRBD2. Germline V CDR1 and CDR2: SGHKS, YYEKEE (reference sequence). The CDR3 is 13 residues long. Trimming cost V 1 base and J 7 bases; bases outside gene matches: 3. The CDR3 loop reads CASSLSSGGEQYF. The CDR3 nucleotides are TGTGCCAGCAGCTTGTCGAGCGGGGGGGAGCAGTACTTC.

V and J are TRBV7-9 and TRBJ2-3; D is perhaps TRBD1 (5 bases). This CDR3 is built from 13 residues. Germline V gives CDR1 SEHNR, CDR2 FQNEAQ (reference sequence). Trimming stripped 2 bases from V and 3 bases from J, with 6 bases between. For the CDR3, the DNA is TGTGCCAGCAGCTTACAGGGTACAGATACGCAGTATTTT. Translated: CASSLQGTDTQYF.

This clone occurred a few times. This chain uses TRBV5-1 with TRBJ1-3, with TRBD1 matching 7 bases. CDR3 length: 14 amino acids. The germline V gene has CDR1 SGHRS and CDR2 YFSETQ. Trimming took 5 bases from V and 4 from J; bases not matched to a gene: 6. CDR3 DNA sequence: TGCGCCAGCAGAAAGGGGGCATTGGGAAACACCATATATTTT. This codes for CASRKGALGNTIYF.

In DNA form, the CDR3 reads TGTGCCACCAGTGATTACAGGGGGCGCGCAGATACGCAGTATTTT. It specifies CATSDYRGRADTQYF. This chain links TRBV24-1 with TRBJ2-3, with 9 positions matching TRBD1. Germline V lookup: CDR1 KGHDR, CDR2 SFDVKD. Trimming removed 2 bases from V and 4 bases from J; junction bases left unmatched: 3. This CDR3 comprises 15 residues.

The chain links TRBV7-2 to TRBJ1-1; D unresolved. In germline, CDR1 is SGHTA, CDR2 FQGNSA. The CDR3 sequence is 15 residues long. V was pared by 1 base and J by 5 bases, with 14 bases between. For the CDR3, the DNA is TGTGCCAGCAGCTTAGTGGGAGGGAGGGTAACTGAAGCTTTCTTT. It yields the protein CASSLVGGRVTEAFF.

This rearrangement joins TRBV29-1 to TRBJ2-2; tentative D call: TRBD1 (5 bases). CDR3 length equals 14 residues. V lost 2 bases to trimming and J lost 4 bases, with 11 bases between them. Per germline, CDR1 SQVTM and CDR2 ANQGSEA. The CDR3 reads CSVELGPGTGELFF. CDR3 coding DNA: TGCAGCGTTGAATTGGGGCCGGGCACCGGGGAGCTGTTTTTT.

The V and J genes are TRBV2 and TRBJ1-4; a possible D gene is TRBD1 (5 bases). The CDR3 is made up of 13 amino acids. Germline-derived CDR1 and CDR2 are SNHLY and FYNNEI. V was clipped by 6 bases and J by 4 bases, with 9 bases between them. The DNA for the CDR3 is TGTGCCAGCAGAGACAGCCTTAATGAAAAACTGTTTTTT. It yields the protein CASRDSLNEKLFF.

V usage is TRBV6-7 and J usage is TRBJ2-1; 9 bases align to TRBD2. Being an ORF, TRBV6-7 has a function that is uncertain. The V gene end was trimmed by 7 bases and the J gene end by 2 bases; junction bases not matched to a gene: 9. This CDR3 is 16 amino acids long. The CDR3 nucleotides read TGTGCCAGCAACCCGTCGCCTAGCGGGGCCTACAATGAGCAGTTCTTC. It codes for CASNPSPSGAYNEQFF.

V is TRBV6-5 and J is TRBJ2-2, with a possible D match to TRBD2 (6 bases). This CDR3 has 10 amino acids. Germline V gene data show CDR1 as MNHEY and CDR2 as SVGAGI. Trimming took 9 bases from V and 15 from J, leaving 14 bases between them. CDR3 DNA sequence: TGTGCCAGGACTAGGGGAGGTATGTTTTTT. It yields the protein CARTRGGMFF.

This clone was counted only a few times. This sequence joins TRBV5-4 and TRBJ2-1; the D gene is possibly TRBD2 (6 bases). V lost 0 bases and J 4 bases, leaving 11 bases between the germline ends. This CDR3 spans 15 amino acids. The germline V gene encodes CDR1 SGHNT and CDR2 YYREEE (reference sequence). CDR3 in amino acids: CASSLVNGGYNEQFF. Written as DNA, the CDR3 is TGTGCCAGCAGCTTGGTCAACGGGGGATACAATGAGCAGTTCTTC.

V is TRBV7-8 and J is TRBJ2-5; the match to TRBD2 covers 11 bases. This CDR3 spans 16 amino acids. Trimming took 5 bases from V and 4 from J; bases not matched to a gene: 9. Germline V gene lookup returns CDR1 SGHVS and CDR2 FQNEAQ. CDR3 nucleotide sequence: TGTGCCAGCAGCATCCCGACTAGCGGGGTTGCAGAGACCCAGTACTTC. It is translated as CASSIPTSGVAETQYF. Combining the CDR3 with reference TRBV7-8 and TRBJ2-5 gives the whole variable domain GAGVSQSPRYKVAKRGQDVALRCDPISGHVSLFWYQQALGQGPEFLTYFQNEAQLDKSGLPSDRFFAERPEGSVSTLKIQRTQQEDSAVYLCASSIPTSGVAETQYFGPGTRLLVL.

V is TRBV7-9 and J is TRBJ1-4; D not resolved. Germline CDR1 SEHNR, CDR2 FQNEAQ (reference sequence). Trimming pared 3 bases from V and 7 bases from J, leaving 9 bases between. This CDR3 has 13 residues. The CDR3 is CASSLAGSEKLFF. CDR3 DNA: TGTGCCAGCAGCTTGGCAGGCAGTGAAAAACTGTTTTTT.

CDR3 bases: TGTGCCAGCAAGCTAACAGGGGGAAAACTGTTTTTT. Protein sequence: CASKLTGGKLFF. The chain carries TRBV27 and TRBJ1-4, with 8 bases that match TRBD1. V trimming: 7 bases; J trimming: 10 bases; junction bases outside the gene matches: 5. Germline CDR1 reads MNHEY; CDR2 reads SMNVEV (reference sequence). The CDR3 covers 12 residues.

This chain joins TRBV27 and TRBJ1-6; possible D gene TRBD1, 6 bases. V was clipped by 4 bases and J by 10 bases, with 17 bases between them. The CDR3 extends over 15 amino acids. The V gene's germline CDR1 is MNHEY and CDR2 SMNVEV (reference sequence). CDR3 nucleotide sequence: TGTGCCAGCAGTTACATGGGGGGGGCGCGATCACCCCTCCACTTT. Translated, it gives CASSYMGGARSPLHF.

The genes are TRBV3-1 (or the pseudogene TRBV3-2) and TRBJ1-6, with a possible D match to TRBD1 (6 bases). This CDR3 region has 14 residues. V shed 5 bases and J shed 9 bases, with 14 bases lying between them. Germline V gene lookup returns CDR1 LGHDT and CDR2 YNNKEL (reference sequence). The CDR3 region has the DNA TGTGCCAGCAGCTCATTACAGGGTTCTTCACCCCTCCACTTT. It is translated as CASSSLQGSSPLHF.

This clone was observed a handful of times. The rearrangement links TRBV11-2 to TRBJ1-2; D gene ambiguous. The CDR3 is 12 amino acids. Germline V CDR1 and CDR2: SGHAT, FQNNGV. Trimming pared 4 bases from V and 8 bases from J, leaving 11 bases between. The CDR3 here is CASSWSGGGYTF. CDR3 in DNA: TGTGCCAGCAGCTGGAGCGGTGGGGGCTACACCTTC.

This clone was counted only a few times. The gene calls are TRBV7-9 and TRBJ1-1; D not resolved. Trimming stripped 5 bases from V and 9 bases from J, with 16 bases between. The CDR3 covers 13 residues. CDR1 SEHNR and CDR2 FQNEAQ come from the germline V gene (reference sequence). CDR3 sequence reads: CASSHRENSQAFF. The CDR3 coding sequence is TGTGCCAGCAGCCACCGGGAAAACTCGCAAGCTTTCTTT.

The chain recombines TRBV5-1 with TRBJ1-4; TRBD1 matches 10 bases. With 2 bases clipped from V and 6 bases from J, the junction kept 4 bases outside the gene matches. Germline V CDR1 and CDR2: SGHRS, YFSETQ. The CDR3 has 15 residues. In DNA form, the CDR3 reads TGCGCCAGCAGCTTCCAAGGACAGGGGGATGAAAAACTGTTTTTT. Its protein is CASSFQGQGDEKLFF.

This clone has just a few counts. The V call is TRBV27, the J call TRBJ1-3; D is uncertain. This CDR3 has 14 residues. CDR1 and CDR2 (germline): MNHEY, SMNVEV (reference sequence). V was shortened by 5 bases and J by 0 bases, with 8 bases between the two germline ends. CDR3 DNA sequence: TGTGCCAGCAGTGGCCGTTTCTCTGGAAACACCATATATTTT. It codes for CASSGRFSGNTIYF.

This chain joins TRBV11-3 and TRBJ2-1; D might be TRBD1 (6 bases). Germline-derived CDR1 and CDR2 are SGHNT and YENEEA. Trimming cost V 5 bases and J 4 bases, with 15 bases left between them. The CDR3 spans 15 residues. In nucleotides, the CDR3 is TGTGCCAGCAGCCACGGACAGAGGTATTACAATGAGCAGTTCTTC. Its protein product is CASSHGQRYYNEQFF.

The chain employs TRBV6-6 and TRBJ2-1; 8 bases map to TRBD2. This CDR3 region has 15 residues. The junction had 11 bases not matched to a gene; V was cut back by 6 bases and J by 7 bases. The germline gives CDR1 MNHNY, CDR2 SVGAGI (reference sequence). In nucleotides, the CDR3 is TGTGCCAGCAGCGTGGCGGGGGGCCGGGGGAATGAGCAGTTCTTC. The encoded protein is CASSVAGGRGNEQFF.